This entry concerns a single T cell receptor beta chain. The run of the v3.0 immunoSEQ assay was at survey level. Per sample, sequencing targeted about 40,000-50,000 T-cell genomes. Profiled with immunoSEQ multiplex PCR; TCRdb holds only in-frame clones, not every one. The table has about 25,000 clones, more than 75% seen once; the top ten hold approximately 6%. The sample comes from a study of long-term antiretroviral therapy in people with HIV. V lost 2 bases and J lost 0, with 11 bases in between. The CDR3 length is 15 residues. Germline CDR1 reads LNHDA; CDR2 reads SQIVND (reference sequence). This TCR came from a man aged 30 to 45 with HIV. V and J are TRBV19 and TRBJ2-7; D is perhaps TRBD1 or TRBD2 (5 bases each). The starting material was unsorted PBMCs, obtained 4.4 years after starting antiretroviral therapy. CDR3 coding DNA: TGTGCCAGTAGTATAACAGCGAGGGGCTCCTACGAGCAGTACTTC. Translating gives CASSITARGSYEQYF.